The subject of this entry is one T cell receptor (beta chain). Its target is not known. These data belong to a study of beta chain features in type 1 diabetes. Study at large: All of the samples together had 107,917,701 sorted cells examined.

It was via CD45RO/CCR7/CD25/CD127/CD95/CD27 that CD4+ naive, central memory, regulatory and stem cell-like memory cells were sorted. Broader study findings: People with Type 1 diabetes carried modestly yet significantly shorter TCRB CDR3s in all four CD4+ subsets. Sampled from patients, naive, central memory and Treg TCRB repertoires appeared more similar than those sampled from healthy donors.

Since all of the isolated RNA was reverse transcribed, expressed TCRB transcripts were what got sequenced. Measured with immunoSEQ multiplex PCR; TCRdb has only the in-frame clones, and not every one. The sample lists 600,000 to 700,000 clones, around an eighth occurring once. V dropped 6 bases and J dropped 11 bases, with 14 bases sitting between them. The germline V gene has CDR1 SEHNR and CDR2 FQNEAQ (reference sequence). This CDR3 has 13 amino acids. The source material was naive CD4+ T cells from blood. This receptor was identified in a man between 18 and 35 years old with type 1 diabetes. The J gene is TRBJ1-6, the V gene TRBV7-9, with D possibly TRBD1 on 5 matching bases. CDR3: CASSYNSDTPLHF. The CDR3 coding sequence is TGTGCCAGCAGTTACAACTCGGACACACCCCTCCACTTT.